This T cell receptor beta chain was profiled in a study of T cell responses to AZD1222 COVID-19 vaccine. Libraries were prepared by immunoSEQ multiplex PCR; TCRdb keeps only in-frame clonotypes and omits some of them. The sample has some 90,000 clones; approximately 86% are singletons. This clone was counted once. V shed 6 bases and J 6 bases; nucleotides not matched to a gene: 8. The CDR3 is 14 amino acids. CDR1 is LNHDA, CDR2 SQIVND, per germline (reference sequence). The sequence was obtained from an adult in good health. This chain joins TRBV19 and TRBJ2-3; TRBD2 agrees at 8 bases. The input for sequencing was peripheral blood, taken on day 0 of AZD1222 vaccination. In DNA form, the CDR3 reads TGTGCCAGTAGGACAGAAAGACTAGCGGATACGCAGTATTTT. Residues: CASRTERLADTQYF.